This TCR beta chain came from a study of beta chain features in type 1 diabetes. Study information: Sorted cell examination encompassed about 110,000,000 cells across all samples. General observations from the study: Among all four CD4+ subsets, Type 1 diabetes patients had TCRB CDR3s that were moderately but significantly shorter. cDNA-based sequencing might over-represent cells highly expressing TCR.

As to this clone: Its matching antigen is unknown.

The investigators reverse transcribed all of the isolated RNA, so they sequenced expressed TCRB transcripts. Some clones are missing from TCRdb's copy, which holds only in-frame ones; the method was immunoSEQ multiplex PCR. The table includes approximately 130,000 clones, about 18% detected once. Trimming stripped 8 bases from V and 8 bases from J, with 11 bases between. The germline CDR1 and CDR2 sequences are GTSNPN and SVGIG (reference sequence). The CDR3 contains 10 residues. Specimen: central memory CD4+ T cells from blood. V is TRBV30 and J is TRBJ2-3; the D gene is possibly TRBD2 (7 bases). This receptor was identified in a man between 18 and 29 years old with type 1 diabetes. The CDR3 region has the DNA TGTGCCGGGGAGGGGGGTACGCAGTATTTT. This sequence encodes CAGEGGTQYF.